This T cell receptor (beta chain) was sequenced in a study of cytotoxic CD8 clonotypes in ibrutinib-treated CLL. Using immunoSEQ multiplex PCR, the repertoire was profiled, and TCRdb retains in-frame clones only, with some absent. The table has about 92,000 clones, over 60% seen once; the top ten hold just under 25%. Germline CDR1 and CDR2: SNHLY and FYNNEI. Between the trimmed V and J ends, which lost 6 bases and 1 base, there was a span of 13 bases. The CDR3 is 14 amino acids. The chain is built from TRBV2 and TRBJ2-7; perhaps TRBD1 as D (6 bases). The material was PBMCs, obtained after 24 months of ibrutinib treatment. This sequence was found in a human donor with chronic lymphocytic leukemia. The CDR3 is CASSLDRLSYEQYF. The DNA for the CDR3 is TGTGCCAGCAGCCTAGACAGGTTATCCTACGAGCAGTACTTC.